The rows below give T cell receptor beta chains drawn from one sample of a study of cytomegalovirus exposure and HLA in healthy donors. Libraries were prepared by immunoSEQ multiplex PCR; TCRdb keeps only in-frame clonotypes and omits some of them. The sample lists approximately 180,000 clones; roughly 80% were seen once. The source material was PBMCs. The receptor source for this set is a woman under 30 in good health and CMV-seronegative. Each CDR3 is given with its conserved first and last residue. The order of the fields is J gene, V gene, D gene, clone size, CDR3 DNA, CDR3 protein. A D gene is named only where the DNA matches it firmly. Clone sizes are given selectively: once, few, many, or a class where the clone is expanded.

j_gene: TRBJ2-1; v_gene: TRBV18; d_gene: -; abundance: -; CDR3nt: TGTGCCAGCTCACCAAAACAGGTAACCGCAAGCTCCTACAATGAGCAGTTCTTC; CDR3aa: CASSPKQVTASSYNEQFF
j_gene: TRBJ2-3; v_gene: TRBV5-1; d_gene: -; abundance: -; CDR3nt: TGCGCCAGCAAAGCGGAACCAGCTAGGGCAGATGCGCAGTATTTT; CDR3aa: CASKAEPARADAQYF
j_gene: TRBJ2-7; v_gene: TRBV19; d_gene: -; abundance: -; CDR3nt: TGTGCCAGTAGCCCCGCACCCAGCTACGAGCAGTACTTC; CDR3aa: CASSPAPSYEQYF
j_gene: TRBJ2-6; v_gene: TRBV30; d_gene: TRBD1; abundance: -; CDR3nt: TGTGCCTGGAGTACAGGGGCTGGGGCCAACGTCCTGACTTTC; CDR3aa: CAWSTGAGANVLTF
j_gene: TRBJ1-2; v_gene: TRBV28; d_gene: -; abundance: once; CDR3nt: TGTGCCAGCAGTTTTGTCAGGGAATTCTATGGCTACACCTTC; CDR3aa: CASSFVREFYGYTF
j_gene: TRBJ2-5; v_gene: TRBV27; d_gene: TRBD1; abundance: -; CDR3nt: TGTGCCAGCAGGGGGACAGCGCAAGAGACCCAGTACTTC; CDR3aa: CASRGTAQETQYF
j_gene: TRBJ2-1; v_gene: TRBV6-6; d_gene: TRBD2; abundance: -; CDR3nt: TGTGCCAGCAGCCCCGGACTAGCGGGAGTCAATGAGCAGTTCTTC; CDR3aa: CASSPGLAGVNEQFF
j_gene: TRBJ1-2; v_gene: TRBV11-3; d_gene: TRBD1; abundance: -; CDR3nt: TGTGCCAGCAGCTCCGGGGACAGCCTTAACTATGGCTACACCTTC; CDR3aa: CASSSGDSLNYGYTF
j_gene: TRBJ2-1; v_gene: TRBV4-3; d_gene: TRBD2; abundance: -; CDR3nt: TGCGCCAGCAGCCAGGGACTAGCGGGAGAAAATGAGCAGTTCTTC; CDR3aa: CASSQGLAGENEQFF
j_gene: TRBJ2-2; v_gene: TRBV6-1; d_gene: -; abundance: few; CDR3nt: TGTGCCAGCAGTGGCCTCCGGGGTTCCCCCGGGGAGCTGTTTTTT; CDR3aa: CASSGLRGSPGELFF
j_gene: TRBJ1-6; v_gene: TRBV4-2; d_gene: -; abundance: -; CDR3nt: TGTGCCAGCAGCCAAGATTTTTGGACAGACTATAATTCACCCCTCCACTTT; CDR3aa: CASSQDFWTDYNSPLHF
j_gene: TRBJ2-5; v_gene: TRBV6-1; d_gene: TRBD1; abundance: -; CDR3nt: TGTGCCAGCAGTGCCCTAACAGGGGGAGGAGAGACCCAGTACTTC; CDR3aa: CASSALTGGGETQYF
j_gene: TRBJ2-4; v_gene: TRBV4-3; d_gene: TRBD2; abundance: -; CDR3nt: TGCGCCAGCAGCCAGGAACGTAGCGGGAGAAACATTCAGTACTTC; CDR3aa: CASSQERSGRNIQYF
j_gene: TRBJ1-5; v_gene: TRBV27; d_gene: TRBD1; abundance: -; CDR3nt: TGTGCCAGCAGGGGTTCGGACAGGGATAGCAATCAGCCCCAGCATTTT; CDR3aa: CASRGSDRDSNQPQHF
j_gene: TRBJ2-7; v_gene: TRBV5-1; d_gene: TRBD2; abundance: -; CDR3nt: TGCGCCAGCAGCCCTTGGGGGAGGGAGTACGAGCAGTACTTC; CDR3aa: CASSPWGREYEQYF
j_gene: TRBJ1-6; v_gene: TRBV4-3; d_gene: -; abundance: -; CDR3nt: TGCGCCAGCAGCCAAACAGACTCCTATAATTCACCCCTCCACTTT; CDR3aa: CASSQTDSYNSPLHF
j_gene: TRBJ2-1; v_gene: TRBV29-1; d_gene: -; abundance: -; CDR3nt: TGCAGCGTCCTCGTTGGCCGGAGCTCCTACAATGAGCAGTTCTTC; CDR3aa: CSVLVGRSSYNEQFF